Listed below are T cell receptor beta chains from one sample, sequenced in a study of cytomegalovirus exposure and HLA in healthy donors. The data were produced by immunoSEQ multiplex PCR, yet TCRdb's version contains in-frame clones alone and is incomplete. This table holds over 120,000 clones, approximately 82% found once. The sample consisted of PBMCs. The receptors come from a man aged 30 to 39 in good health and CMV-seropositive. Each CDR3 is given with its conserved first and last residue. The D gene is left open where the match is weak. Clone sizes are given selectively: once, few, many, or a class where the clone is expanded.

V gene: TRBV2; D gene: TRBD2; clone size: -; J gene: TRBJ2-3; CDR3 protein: CAGSIAGGPDTQYF; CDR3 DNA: TGTGCCGGCAGCATAGCGGGGGGGCCGGATACGCAGTATTTT
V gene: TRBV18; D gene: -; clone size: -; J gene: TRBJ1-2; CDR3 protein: CASSPTPSGYGYTF; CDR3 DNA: TGTGCCAGCTCACCGACCCCTAGTGGCTATGGCTACACCTTC
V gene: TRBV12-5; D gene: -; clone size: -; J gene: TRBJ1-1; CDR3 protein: CASGFGPDSIPPGPLNTEAFF; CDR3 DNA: TGTGCTAGTGGTTTCGGACCCGACAGCATACCCCCAGGTCCGCTGAACACTGAAGCTTTCTTT
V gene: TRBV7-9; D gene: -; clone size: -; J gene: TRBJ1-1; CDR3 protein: CASSLAATATEAFF; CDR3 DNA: TGTGCCAGCAGCTTAGCGGCAACAGCTACTGAAGCTTTCTTT
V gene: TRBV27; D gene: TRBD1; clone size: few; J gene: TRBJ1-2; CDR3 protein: CASSPYPGTGTGGYTF; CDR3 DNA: TGTGCCAGCAGTCCCTATCCCGGGACAGGGACTGGTGGCTACACCTTC
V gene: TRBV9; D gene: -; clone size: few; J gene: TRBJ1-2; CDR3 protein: CASSSGQANYGYTF; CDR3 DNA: TGTGCCAGCAGCTCTGGGCAGGCGAACTATGGCTACACCTTC
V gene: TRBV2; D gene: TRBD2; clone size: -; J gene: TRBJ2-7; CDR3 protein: CAGTRAGGTYEQYF; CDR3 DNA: TGTGCCGGCACCAGGGCGGGGGGAACCTACGAGCAGTACTTC
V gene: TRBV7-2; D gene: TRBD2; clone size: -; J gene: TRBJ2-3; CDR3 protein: CASSLGRIAGVDTQYF; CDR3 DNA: TGTGCCAGCAGCTTAGGTCGGATAGCGGGAGTAGATACGCAGTATTTT
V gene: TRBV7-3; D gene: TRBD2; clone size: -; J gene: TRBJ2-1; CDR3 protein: CASSLAGGANEQFF; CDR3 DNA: TGTGCCAGCAGCTTAGCGGGAGGAGCCAATGAGCAGTTCTTC
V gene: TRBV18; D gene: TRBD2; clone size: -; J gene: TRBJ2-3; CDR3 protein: CASSPGTSGGTDTQYF; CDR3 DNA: TGTGCCAGCTCACCAGGCACTAGCGGGGGCACAGATACGCAGTATTTT
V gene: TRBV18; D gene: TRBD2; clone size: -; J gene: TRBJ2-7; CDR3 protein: CASSLGTTYEQYF; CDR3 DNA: TGTGCCAGCTCACTTGGGACTACCTACGAGCAGTACTTC
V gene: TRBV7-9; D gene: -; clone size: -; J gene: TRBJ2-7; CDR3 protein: CASSLAGAPYEQYF; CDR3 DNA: TGTGCCAGCAGCTTAGCTGGGGCCCCCTACGAGCAGTACTTC
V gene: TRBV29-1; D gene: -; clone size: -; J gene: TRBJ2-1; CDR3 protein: CSALRPGKDEQFF; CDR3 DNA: TGCAGCGCTTTACGTCCAGGCAAGGATGAGCAGTTCTTC
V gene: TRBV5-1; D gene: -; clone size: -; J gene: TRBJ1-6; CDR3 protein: CASKDRGSSYNSPLHF; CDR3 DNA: TGCGCCAGCAAGGATAGGGGAAGCTCCTATAATTCACCCCTCCACTTT
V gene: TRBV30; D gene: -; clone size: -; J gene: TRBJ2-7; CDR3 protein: CAWGLYEQYF; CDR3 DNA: TGTGCCTGGGGGCTTTACGAGCAGTACTTC
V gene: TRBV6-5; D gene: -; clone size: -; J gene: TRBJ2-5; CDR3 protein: CASGEDIQYF; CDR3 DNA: TGTGCCAGCGGGGAGGACATACAGTACTTC
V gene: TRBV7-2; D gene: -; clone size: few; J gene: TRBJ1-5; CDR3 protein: CASSLTDRQPQHF; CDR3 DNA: TGTGCCAGCAGCTTAACAGACAGACAGCCCCAGCATTTT
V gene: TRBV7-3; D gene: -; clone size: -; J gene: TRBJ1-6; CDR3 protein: CASSLTPSYNSPLHF; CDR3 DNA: TGTGCCAGCAGCTTAACCCCCTCGTATAATTCACCCCTCCACTTT
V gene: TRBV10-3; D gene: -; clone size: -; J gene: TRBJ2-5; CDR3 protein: CAISGGGAFIQETQYF; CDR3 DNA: TGTGCCATCAGTGGTGGGGGGGCCTTTATTCAAGAGACCCAGTACTTC
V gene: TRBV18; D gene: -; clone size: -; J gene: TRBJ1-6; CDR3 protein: CASSPVQADSYNSPLHF; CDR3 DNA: TGTGCCAGCTCACCGGTACAGGCCGACTCCTATAATTCACCCCTCCACTTT
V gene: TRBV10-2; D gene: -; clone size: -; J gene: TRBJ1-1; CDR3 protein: CASSDLPSEAFF; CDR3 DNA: TGCGCCAGCAGTGACCTGCCGAGTGAAGCTTTCTTT
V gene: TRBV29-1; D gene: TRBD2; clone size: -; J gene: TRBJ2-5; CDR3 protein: CSVSGTSGGGYQETQYF; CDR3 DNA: TGCAGCGTTTCCGGGACTAGCGGGGGTGGGTACCAAGAGACCCAGTACTTC
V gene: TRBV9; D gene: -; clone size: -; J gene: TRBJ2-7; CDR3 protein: CASSEQGGSYEQYF; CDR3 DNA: TGTGCCAGCAGCGAACAGGGGGGGTCCTACGAGCAGTACTTC
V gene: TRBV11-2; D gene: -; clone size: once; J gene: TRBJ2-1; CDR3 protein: CASSLGPSHNEQFF; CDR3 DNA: TGTGCCAGCAGCTTAGGTCCTAGCCACAATGAGCAGTTCTTC
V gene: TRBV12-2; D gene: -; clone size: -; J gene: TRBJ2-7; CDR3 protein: CASRRADRHFPYEQYF; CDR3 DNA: TGTGCAAGTCGCAGGGCCGACAGGCACTTTCCCTACGAGCAGTACTTC
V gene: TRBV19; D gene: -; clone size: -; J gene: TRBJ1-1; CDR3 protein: CASSMVPRVTEAFF; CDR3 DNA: TGTGCCAGTAGTATGGTCCCAAGAGTCACTGAAGCTTTCTTT
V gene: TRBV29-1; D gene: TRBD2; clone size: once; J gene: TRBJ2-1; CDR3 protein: CSGGLAVYNEQFF; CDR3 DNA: TGCAGCGGCGGACTAGCGGTTTACAATGAGCAGTTCTTC
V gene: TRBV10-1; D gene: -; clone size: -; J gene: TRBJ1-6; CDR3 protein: CASSVEQGPSNSPLHF; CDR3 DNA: TGCGCCAGCAGTGTGGAACAGGGCCCCTCTAATTCACCCCTCCACTTT
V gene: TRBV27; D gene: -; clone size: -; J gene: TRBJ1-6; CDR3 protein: CASSLWGESPLHF; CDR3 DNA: TGTGCCAGCAGTTTATGGGGGGAATCACCCCTCCACTTT
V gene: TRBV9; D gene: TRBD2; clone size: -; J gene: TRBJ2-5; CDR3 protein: CASSVGVGSGAYQETQYF; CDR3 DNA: TGTGCCAGCAGCGTAGGGGTTGGTAGCGGGGCGTACCAAGAGACCCAGTACTTC
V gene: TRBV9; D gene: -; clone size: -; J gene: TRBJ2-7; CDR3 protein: CASSVVADVGEQYF; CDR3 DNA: TGTGCCAGCAGCGTAGTAGCGGACGTAGGGGAGCAGTACTTC
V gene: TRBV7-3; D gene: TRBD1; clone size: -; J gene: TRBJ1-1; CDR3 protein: CASSLSGQGNTEAFF; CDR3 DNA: TGTGCCAGCAGCTTATCGGGACAGGGGAACACTGAAGCTTTCTTT
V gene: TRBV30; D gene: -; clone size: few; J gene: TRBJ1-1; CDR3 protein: CAWNRNPEAFF; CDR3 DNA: TGTGCCTGGAATCGTAATCCTGAAGCTTTCTTT
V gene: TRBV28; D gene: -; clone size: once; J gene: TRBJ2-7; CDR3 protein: CASSLDSGGTYEQYF; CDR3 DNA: TGTGCCAGCAGTCTTGACAGTGGGGGGACCTACGAGCAGTACTTC
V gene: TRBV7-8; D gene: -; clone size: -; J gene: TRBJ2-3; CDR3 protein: CASSLALVADTQYF; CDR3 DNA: TGTGCCAGCAGCTTAGCACTAGTCGCAGATACGCAGTATTTT
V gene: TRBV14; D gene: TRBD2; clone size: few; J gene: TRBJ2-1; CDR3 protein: CASSQLAGGPYNEQFF; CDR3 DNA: TGTGCCAGCAGCCAACTAGCGGGGGGGCCCTACAATGAGCAGTTCTTC
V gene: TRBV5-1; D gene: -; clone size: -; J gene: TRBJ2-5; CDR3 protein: CASSLASWGREETQYF; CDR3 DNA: TGCGCCAGCAGCTTGGCCTCTTGGGGCCGCGAGGAGACCCAGTACTTC
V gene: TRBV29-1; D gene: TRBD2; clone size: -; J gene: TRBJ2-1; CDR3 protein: CSVVLAGVRNEQFF; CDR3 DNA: TGCAGCGTGGTGCTAGCGGGAGTACGTAATGAGCAGTTCTTC
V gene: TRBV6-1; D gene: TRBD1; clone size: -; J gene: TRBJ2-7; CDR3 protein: CASRGDRGRVDEQYF; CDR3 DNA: TGTGCCAGCAGAGGTGACAGGGGACGGGTAGACGAGCAGTACTTC
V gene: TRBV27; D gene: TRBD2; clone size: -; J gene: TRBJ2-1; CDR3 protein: CASSRAGVAPYNEQFF; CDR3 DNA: TGTGCCAGCAGTAGAGCGGGAGTTGCCCCCTACAATGAGCAGTTCTTC
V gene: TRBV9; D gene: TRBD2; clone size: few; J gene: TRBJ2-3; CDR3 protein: CASSPGTSGRTDTQYF; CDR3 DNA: TGTGCCAGCAGCCCTGGGACTAGCGGGAGGACAGATACGCAGTATTTT
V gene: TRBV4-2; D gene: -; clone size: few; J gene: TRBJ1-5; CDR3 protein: CASSQGGEGNQPQHF; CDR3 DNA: TGTGCCAGCAGCCAAGGAGGGGAGGGCAATCAGCCCCAGCATTTT
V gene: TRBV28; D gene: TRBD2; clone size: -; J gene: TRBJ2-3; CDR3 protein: CASSVSGSPDTQYF; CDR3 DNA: TGTGCCAGCAGTGTTAGCGGGAGTCCGGATACGCAGTATTTT
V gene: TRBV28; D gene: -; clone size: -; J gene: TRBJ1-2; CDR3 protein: CASSLVSYGYTF; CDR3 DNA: TGTGCCAGCAGTTTAGTATCCTATGGCTACACCTTC
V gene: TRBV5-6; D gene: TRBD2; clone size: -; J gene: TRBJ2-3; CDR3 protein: CASSPLSGGADTQYF; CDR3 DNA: TGTGCCAGCAGCCCCCTTAGCGGGGGGGCAGATACGCAGTATTTT
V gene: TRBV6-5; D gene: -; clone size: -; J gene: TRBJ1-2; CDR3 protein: CATAWEGGTYGYTF; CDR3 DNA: TGTGCCACCGCGTGGGAGGGGGGTACCTATGGCTACACCTTC
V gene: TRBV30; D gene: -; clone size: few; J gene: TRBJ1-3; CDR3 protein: CAWSDIPSGNTIYF; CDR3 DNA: TGTGCCTGGAGTGATATCCCCTCTGGAAACACCATATATTTT
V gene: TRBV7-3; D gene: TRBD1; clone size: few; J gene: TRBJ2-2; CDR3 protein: CASSLSPGQAVKRTGELFF; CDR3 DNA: TGTGCCAGCAGCTTATCCCCGGGACAGGCGGTGAAAAGGACCGGGGAGCTGTTTTTT
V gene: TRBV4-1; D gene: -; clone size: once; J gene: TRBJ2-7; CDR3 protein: CASSQENLRAGLSYEQYF; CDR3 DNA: TGCGCCAGCAGCCAAGAGAATCTTCGGGCAGGGTTATCCTACGAGCAGTACTTC
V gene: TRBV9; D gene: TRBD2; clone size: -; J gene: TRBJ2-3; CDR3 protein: CASGRGVGTQYF; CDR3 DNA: TGTGCCTCCGGGAGGGGGGTAGGGACGCAGTATTTT
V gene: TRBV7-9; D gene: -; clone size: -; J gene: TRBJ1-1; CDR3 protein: CASSPPRGAQSEAFF; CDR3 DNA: TGTGCCAGCAGCCCCCCGCGGGGGGCGCAGAGTGAAGCTTTCTTT
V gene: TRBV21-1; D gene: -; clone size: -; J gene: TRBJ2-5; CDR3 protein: CASTFVGTGGLEGETQYF; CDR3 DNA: TGTGCCAGCACCTTCGTTGGGACAGGGGGCCTGGAAGGAGAGACCCAGTACTTC
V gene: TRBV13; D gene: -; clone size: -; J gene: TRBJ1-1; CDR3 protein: CASSLGGGNTEAFF; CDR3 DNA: TGTGCCAGCAGCTTAGGAGGGGGGAACACTGAAGCTTTCTTT
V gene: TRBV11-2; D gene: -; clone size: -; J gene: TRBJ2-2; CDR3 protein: CASSLPREELFF; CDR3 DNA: TGTGCCAGCAGCTTACCCAGGGAGGAGCTGTTTTTT
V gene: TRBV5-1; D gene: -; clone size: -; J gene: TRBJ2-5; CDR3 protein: CASSLQDRETQYF; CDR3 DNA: TGCGCCAGCAGCTTACAGGATCGGGAGACCCAGTACTTC
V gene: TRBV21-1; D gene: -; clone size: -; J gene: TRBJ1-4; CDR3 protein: CASSNPGAYNEKLFF; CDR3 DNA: TGTGCCAGCAGCAACCCCGGTGCTTATAATGAAAAACTGTTTTTT
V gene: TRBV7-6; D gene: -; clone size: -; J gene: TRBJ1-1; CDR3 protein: CASSLGDTTTEAFF; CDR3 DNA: TGTGCCAGCAGCTTAGGGGACACGACCACTGAAGCTTTCTTT
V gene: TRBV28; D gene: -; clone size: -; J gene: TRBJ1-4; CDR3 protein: CASTLTGREEKLFF; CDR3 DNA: TGTGCCAGCACCCTAACGGGGAGAGAGGAAAAACTGTTTTTT
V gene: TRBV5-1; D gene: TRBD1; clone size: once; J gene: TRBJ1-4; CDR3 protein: CASSFTGTGEEKLFF; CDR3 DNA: TGCGCCAGCAGCTTCACCGGGACAGGGGAAGAAAAACTGTTTTTT